This TCR beta chain comes out of a study of response to subunit inactivated influenza vaccine. Study conclusions and caveats: The authors proposed limited new T cell recruitment per seasonal influenza vaccination.

TCRdb re-analysed the RT-PCR reads in MiXCR, keeping a single row per CDR3 protein. The repertoire holds fewer than 250,000 distinct CDR3 sequences, with about an eighth as singletons. The CDR3 covers 11 residues. Trimming took off 5 bases at V and 5 bases at J, with 10 bases between the two ends. The germline V gene encodes CDR1 SQVTM and CDR2 ANQGSEA. As for this clonotype: Antigen: not known.

The sample consisted of CD8+ T cells sorted from PBMCs, taken approximately 5 days after vaccination. The genes are TRBV29-1 and TRBJ2-7; TRBD1 might be the D (6 bases). This receptor was taken from a man aged 50 or older who received an inactivated influenza vaccine. The CDR3 protein is CSVNRENEQYF. CDR3 in DNA: TGCAGCGTTAACAGGGAGAACGAGCAGTACTTC.